Below are 15 T cell receptor beta chains sequenced from a single sample in a study of regulatory T cells in long-lasting Graves disease. The authors built TCR beta libraries using iRepertoire HTBI primers and Arm-PCR of CDR3 regions. TCRdb used MiXCR to reprocess the multiplex PCR reads, holding one entry per CDR3 protein. This table has around 450,000 distinct CDR3 sequences, around a fifth appearing once. Time point specified: persistent/refractory GD, antithyroid drugs over 5 years with positive TRAb. RNA isolated from PBMCs was used to make the TCR library. The sequencing used peripheral blood mononuclear cells (PBMCs), collected when the disease was refractory, from a patient treated with antithyroid drugs. The receptors come from a female donor with Graves disease.

This clonotype was seen a handful of times. The chain carries TRBV4-2 and TRBJ1-1; D not certain. The CDR3 loop spans 16 amino acids. V was cut by 0 bases and J by 0 bases, with 11 bases left in between. Germline assignment: CDR1 LGHNA and CDR2 YNFKEQ. The CDR3 DNA reads as TGTGCCAGCAGCCAAGATGAGAGAGAGTTGAACACTGAAGCTTTCTTT. Translation gives CASSQDERELNTEAFF.

To note about this clonotype: A much larger clone is a single base away; this may be a read error. The rearrangement joins TRBV28 to TRBJ1-5, with D unclear. Deletions cut 5 bases from V and 0 bases from J, with 17 bases between. The germline CDR1 and CDR2 sequences are MDHEN and SYDVKM. CDR3 length: 17 amino acids. The CDR3 region is CASSHNRRVYSNQPQHF. CDR3 in DNA: TGTGCCAGCAGTCATAACAGACGCGTTTATAGCAATCAGCCCCAGCATTTT. Full variable domain (remainder filled in from reference TRBV28 and TRBJ1-5): DVKVTQSSRYLVKRTGEKVFLECVQDMDHENMFWYRQDPGLGLRLIYFSYDVKMKEKGDIPEGYSVSREKKERFSLILESASTNQTSMYLCASSHNRRVYSNQPQHFGDGTRLSIL.

Many counts were recorded for this clonotype. The rearrangement links TRBV24-1 to TRBJ1-2; no reliable D call. CDR1 and CDR2 from the germline V gene are KGHDR and SFDVKD. V lost 0 bases to trimming and J lost 2 bases, with 6 bases between them. The CDR3 consists of 14 residues. The CDR3 DNA reads TGTGCCACCAGTGATTTGCGACGGAACTATGGCTACACCTTC. Protein product: CATSDLRRNYGYTF.

The gene calls are TRBV6-2 or TRBV6-3 and TRBJ2-7, with 9 bases lining up with TRBD2. The CDR3 spans 14 residues. The V gene end was trimmed by 6 bases and the J gene end by 4 bases; junction bases not matched to a gene: 7. Germline CDR1 reads MNHEY; CDR2 reads SVGEGT. The CDR3 nucleotides read TGTGCCAGCAGAATAGCGGGAGCTATATACGAGCAGTACTTC. This gives the protein CASRIAGAIYEQYF.

This clonotype was found many times. The chain recombines TRBV10-3 with TRBJ2-4, with D perhaps TRBD2 (5 bases). There are 16 residues in the CDR3. Trimming removed 0 bases from V and 0 bases from J, with 9 bases in between. Germline V CDR1 and CDR2: ENHRY, SYGVKD. This CDR3 is CAISESVGVAKNIQYF. As DNA, the CDR3 is TGTGCCATCAGTGAGTCCGTCGGGGTAGCCAAAAACATTCAGTACTTC.

This clonotype was detected ten times or more. V usage is TRBV7-8 and J usage is TRBJ2-4; D may be TRBD1 (6 bases). The V and J ends lost 5 bases and 9 bases respectively, with 14 bases between them. Germline lookup yields CDR1 SGHVS and CDR2 FQNEAQ. This CDR3 spans 13 amino acids. CDR3 sequence (DNA): TGTGCCAGCAGCCCAGGCCAGGGGCCCATTCAGTACTTC. Translating gives CASSPGQGPIQYF. The complete variable domain, with remaining parts taken from reference TRBV7-8 and TRBJ2-4, reads GAGVSQSPRYKVAKRGQDVALRCDPISGHVSLFWYQQALGQGPEFLTYFQNEAQLDKSGLPSDRFFAERPEGSVSTLKIQRTQQEDSAVYLCASSPGQGPIQYFGAGTRLSVL.

This clonotype was seen only a few times. A much larger clone is a single base away; this may be a read error. This chain links TRBV6-1 with TRBJ1-2, with a weak D call TRBD1 (6 bases). V was pared by 3 bases and J by 1 base, with 12 bases between. Germline lookup yields CDR1 MNHNS and CDR2 SASEGT. The CDR3 has 15 residues. The DNA for the CDR3 is TGTGCCAGCAGTGACGAGGGAGGGGGTAACTATGGCTACACCTTC. It specifies CASSDEGGGNYGYTF.

There are a few counts of this clonotype. The chain joins TRBV28 to TRBJ2-1; 8 bases line up with TRBD2. J lost 6 bases, V lost 6 bases, and 7 bases had no gene match. The germline gives CDR1 MDHEN, CDR2 SYDVKM. The CDR3 contains 14 residues. The CDR3 bases are TGTGCCAGCAGCCTTGCGGCGGGGGGCAATGAGCAGTTCTTC. Translation: CASSLAAGGNEQFF.

This clonotype was observed at least ten times. This chain joins TRBV12-3 or TRBV12-4 and TRBJ1-6, with a tentative D call TRBD1 (5 bases). The CDR3 length is 14 residues. V dropped 7 bases and J dropped 7 bases, with 14 bases sitting between them. CDR3 DNA sequence: TGTGCCAGCACCCGGGGGTCCGGGAATTCACCCCTCCACTTT. Translation gives CASTRGSGNSPLHF.

The chain joins TRBV24-1 to TRBJ2-2, with a possible D match to TRBD1 (6 bases). There are 15 residues in the CDR3. The germline CDR1 and CDR2 sequences are KGHDR and SFDVKD. The V gene lost 4 bases and the J gene lost 1 base, with 9 bases spanning the gap. CDR3 nucleotides: TGTGCCACCAGTGACAGGGGACGGAACACCGGGGAGCTGTTTTTT. This codes for CATSDRGRNTGELFF.

This clonotype was found a few times. The chain employs TRBV5-5 and TRBJ2-7; D tentatively fits TRBD1 or TRBD2 (6 bases each). Germline values: CDR1 SGHKS, CDR2 YYEKEE (reference sequence). The CDR3 is 16 residues long. Deletions cut 4 bases from V and 3 bases from J, with 20 bases between. CDR3 nucleotides: TGTGCCAGCAGCCTCGGAAGGGGGGTTACCCTCTACGAGCAGTACTTC. Amino acid sequence: CASSLGRGVTLYEQYF.

This chain's CDR3 is CASSPGWDTRYGYTF. The CDR3 nucleotides read TGTGCCAGCAGCCCGGGGTGGGACACCCGCTATGGCTACACCTTC. J is TRBJ1-2 and V is TRBV5-5; D perhaps matches TRBD1 (6 bases). The V end lost 4 bases, the J end lost 4 bases, and 17 bases lay between the germline ends. Germline V lookup: CDR1 SGHKS, CDR2 YYEKEE (reference sequence). This CDR3 is 15 amino acids long.

The chain couples TRBV19 to TRBJ2-5; no reliable D call. This CDR3 has 14 residues. The V and J ends lost 7 bases and 4 bases respectively, with 16 bases between them. Per germline, CDR1 LNHDA and CDR2 SQIVND (reference sequence). Here the CDR3 DNA reads TGTGCCAGTAACGGTGGACCCGCCCGAGAGACCCAGTACTTC. Amino acid sequence: CASNGGPARETQYF. The whole variable domain, filled in from reference TRBV19 and TRBJ2-5, reads DGGITQSPKYLFRKEGQNVTLSCEQNLNHDAMYWYRQDPGQGLRLIYYSQIVNDFQKGDIAEGYSVSREKKESFPLTVTSAQKNPTAFYLCASNGGPARETQYFGPGTRLLVL.

This clonotype was seen many times. This chain joins TRBV29-1 and TRBJ2-2; a weak D match, TRBD2 (5 bases). The V end lost 1 base, the J end lost 5 bases, and 17 bases lay between the germline ends. Germline V gene data show CDR1 as SQVTM and CDR2 as ANQGSEA. The CDR3 totals 16 residues. CDR3 residues: CSVEGGSPLGTGELFF. As DNA, the CDR3 is TGCAGCGTTGAAGGAGGGTCACCCCTGGGGACCGGGGAGCTGTTTTTT.

The chain couples TRBV6-1 to TRBJ2-7; 7 positions agree with TRBD2. This CDR3 contains 15 residues. V was clipped by 8 bases and J by 2 bases; unmatched bases: 12. Looked up from germline, CDR1 is MNHNS and CDR2 is SASEGT. The CDR3 spells CASAVSSGGPYEQYF. CDR3 in DNA: TGTGCCAGCGCAGTATCTAGCGGCGGCCCCTACGAGCAGTACTTC.